The T cell receptor beta chain described here comes from a study of Ad26.COV2.S vaccination and SARS-CoV-2 variants. Notes on the study in general: People who got the vaccine or the placebo had similar non-spike TCR breadth.

Treatment specified: roughly 20 received Ad26.COV2.S at low or high dose, single or two shots; about 5 received placebo; per-sample allocation not given. Specimens were obtained on day 63 following the first vaccine or placebo injection. TCRdb's table, derived via immunoSEQ multiplex PCR, lists solely in-frame clones and lacks some. The data contain around 300,000 clones, about 87% of them singletons. This clone was counted a few times. Its target is unknown. The source of this sequence is a person between 18 and 65 years old who received the Ad26.COV2.S COVID-19 vaccine or a placebo. The source material was peripheral blood, sampled in a trial of Ad26.COV2.S vaccine versus placebo.

CDR3 region: CASSLEQTNTGELFF. Here the CDR3 DNA reads TGTGCCAGCAGCTTGGAGCAGACTAACACCGGGGAGCTGTTTTTT. The chain couples TRBV5-4 to TRBJ2-2; D gene ambiguous. V was pared by 0 bases and J by 2 bases, with 8 bases between. The CDR3 covers 15 residues. The germline gives CDR1 SGHNT, CDR2 YYREEE (reference sequence).